The 18 T cell receptor beta chains listed next were all sequenced from one sample in a study of naive and memory T cell subsets. General observations from the study: Naive repertoires, especially CD8, held a few larger clonotypes, possibly memory cells re-expressing CD45RA.

These receptors' targets are unknown. The beta constant-region primer was an equimolar mix of two oligonucleotides covering TRBC1 and TRBC2. The ligated cDNA underwent four PCR rounds using SP2 and nested alpha and beta constant-region primers. TCRdb reprocessed the UMI-ligation and nested PCR reads via MiXCR and lists one record per CDR3 protein. The profile shows 120,000 to 150,000 distinct CDR3 sequences, approximately 20% of them singletons. Material for sequencing was naive CD8+ T cells from blood. The receptors here all came from a human donor in good health.

This clonotype was picked up a small number of times. The chain has TRBV12-3 or TRBV12-4 and TRBJ2-5; D remains unclear. V lost 2 bases to trimming and J lost 7 bases, with 5 bases between them. The CDR3 runs to 11 residues. As DNA, the CDR3 is TGTGCCAGCAGTTTATTGGGGACCCAGTACTTC. Protein sequence: CASSLLGTQYF.

This clonotype was seen once. The junction does not match germline at one end; this may be a read error. The CDR3 nucleotides are TGTGCCAGCAGCTTAGGGACCTCGGCGGCCGATAATTCACCCCTCCGCTTT. This translates into CASSLGTSAADNSPLRF. V usage is TRBV7-8 and J usage is TRBJ1-6; D call uncertain. The CDR3 contains 17 residues. In germline, CDR1 is SGHVS, CDR2 FQNEAQ.

This sequence joins TRBV6-5 and TRBJ2-2; 11 nucleotides line up with TRBD2. Germline lookup yields CDR1 MNHEY and CDR2 SVGAGI. V gave up 0 bases and J gave up 7 bases; unmatched junction bases: 4. The CDR3 length is 16 residues. The CDR3 spells CASSYSLAGAVGELFF. For the CDR3, the DNA is TGTGCCAGCAGTTACTCACTAGCGGGAGCGGTCGGGGAGCTGTTTTTT.

This clonotype occurred many times. Here the CDR3 reads CASSYSTEMNTEAFF. The DNA of the CDR3 is TGTGCCAGCAGTTACTCGACAGAGATGAACACTGAAGCTTTCTTT. V and J are TRBV6-6 and TRBJ1-1; a weak D match, TRBD1 (5 bases). The CDR3 sequence is 15 residues long. The V and J ends lost 0 bases and 0 bases respectively, with 8 bases between them. Looked up from germline, CDR1 is MNHNY and CDR2 is SVGAGI (reference sequence).

The table lists this clonotype with many counts. This chain joins TRBV12-3 or TRBV12-4 and TRBJ2-2, with 12 bases aligning to TRBD1. J was trimmed by 4 bases and V by 7 bases; bases with no gene match: 7. The CDR3 spans 16 residues. For the CDR3, the DNA is TGTGCCAGCATTCTAGGGGACAGGGGGCTCACCGGGGAGCTGTTTTTT. It encodes CASILGDRGLTGELFF.

This clonotype was seen at least ten times. The chain links TRBV4-1 to TRBJ2-1, with D perhaps TRBD1 (6 bases). From germline, CDR1 is MGHRA and CDR2 YSYEKL. This CDR3 has 14 amino acids. V was pared by 2 bases and J by 3 bases, with 8 bases between. The CDR3 loop is CASSQPDSYNEQFF. DNA of the CDR3: TGCGCCAGCAGCCAACCGGACAGCTACAATGAGCAGTTCTTC.

The V call is TRBV27, the J call TRBJ2-7; 10 bases map to TRBD2. CDR1 is MNHEY, CDR2 SMNVEV, per germline (reference sequence). The CDR3 has 14 amino acids. V shed 6 bases, J shed 1 base, and the junction held 3 bases outside the gene matches. The CDR3 is CASSRLAGSYEQYF. The CDR3 bases are TGTGCCAGCAGCAGACTAGCGGGTTCCTACGAGCAGTACTTC.

The genes are TRBV6-5 and TRBJ2-3, with D maybe TRBD2 (6 bases). This CDR3 has 13 residues. V gave up 8 bases and J gave up 6 bases, with 15 bases separating them. Germline V gene data show CDR1 as MNHEY and CDR2 as SVGAGI. This CDR3 is CASFWTTSDTQYF. CDR3 nucleotide sequence: TGTGCCAGCTTCTGGACTACATCGGATACGCAGTATTTT.

This chain links TRBV5-4 with TRBJ2-7; 9 bases are shared with TRBD1. From germline, CDR1 is SGHNT and CDR2 YYREEE (reference sequence). The CDR3 is made up of 14 amino acids. The J segment lost 2 bases and the V segment lost 2 bases, leaving 2 bases of the junction unmatched. The DNA for the CDR3 is TGTGCCAGCAGCTTCCGACAGGGGGCCTACGAGCAGTACTTC. Translated, it gives CASSFRQGAYEQYF.

J is TRBJ1-1 and V is TRBV5-4; 10 bases align to TRBD1. CDR3 length equals 14 residues. Germline V gives CDR1 SGHNT, CDR2 YYREEE (reference sequence). V lost 4 bases to trimming and J lost 7 bases; unmatched junction nucleotides: 7. The CDR3 DNA follows: TGTGCCAGCAGCCCGGGGACAGGGGAAATTGAAGCTTTCTTT. Amino acid sequence: CASSPGTGEIEAFF.

The V and J genes are TRBV13 and TRBJ2-1; D remains unclear. CDR1 is PRHDT, CDR2 FYEKMQ, per germline (reference sequence). This CDR3 spans 12 amino acids. Trimming removed 3 bases from V and 9 bases from J, with 9 bases in between. The CDR3 DNA is TGTGCCAGCAGCTTTTCAGGACCTGAGCAGTTCTTC. Translated: CASSFSGPEQFF.

This chain links TRBV29-1 with TRBJ1-5, with 8 bases that match TRBD1. From germline, CDR1 is SQVTM and CDR2 ANQGSEA. The CDR3 spans 13 residues. The V and J ends lost 7 bases and 6 bases, in that order; junction bases with no gene match: 8. The CDR3 region is CSALDRAGQPQHF. CDR3 nucleotide sequence: TGCAGCGCCTTGGACAGGGCAGGTCAGCCCCAGCATTTT.

The chain has TRBV4-3 and TRBJ2-7; the D gene is possibly TRBD1 (6 bases). Germline lookup yields CDR1 LGHNA and CDR2 YSLEER. The CDR3 is 17 amino acids. The V end lost 4 bases, the J end lost 5 bases, and 24 bases lay between the germline ends. The CDR3 coding sequence is TGCGCCAGCAGCCCCACCCCCGGGTGGGGGCAAGTAAACGAGCAGTACTTC. Translation gives CASSPTPGWGQVNEQYF.

The chain has TRBV29-1 and TRBJ1-1; D ambiguous. The V gene's germline CDR1 is SQVTM and CDR2 ANQGSEA. The CDR3 spans 11 residues. V dropped 2 bases and J dropped 11 bases, with 12 bases sitting between them. In nucleotides, the CDR3 is TGCAGCGTTGAAAAGGAGGCTGGGGCTTTCTTT. This gives the protein CSVEKEAGAFF. The full variable domain, rest sourced from reference TRBV29-1 and TRBJ1-1, is SAVISQKPSRDICQRGTSLTIQCQVDSQVTMMFWYRQQPGQSLTLIATANQGSEATYESGFVIDKFPISRPNLTFSTLTVSNMSPEDSSIYLCSVEKEAGAFFGQGTRLTVV.

V and J are TRBV4-3 and TRBJ1-5; no definite D call. The germline V and J ends were trimmed by 0 bases and 4 bases, with 7 bases remaining between them. The CDR3 sequence is 14 residues long. Germline V gives CDR1 LGHNA, CDR2 YSLEER. CDR3 amino acids: CASSQDQINQPQHF. The DNA of the CDR3 is TGCGCCAGCAGCCAAGATCAGATAAATCAGCCCCAGCATTTT.

The rearrangement links TRBV15 to TRBJ2-3; D not certain. The V gene lost 1 base and the J gene lost 6 bases, with 5 bases spanning the gap. This CDR3 is 12 amino acids long. CDR1 is LNHNV and CDR2 is YYDKDF in the germline V gene (reference sequence). CDR3 coding DNA: TGTGCCACCAGCAGAGTCGAGGATACGCAGTATTTT. This translates into CATSRVEDTQYF. Using reference TRBV15 and TRBJ2-3 for the parts outside the CDR3, the full variable domain is DAMVIQNPRYQVTQFGKPVTLSCSQTLNHNVMYWYQQKSSQAPKLLFHYYDKDFNNEADTPDNFQSRRPNTSFCFLDIRSPGLGDTAMYLCATSRVEDTQYFGPGTRLTVL.

This chain connects TRBV19 to TRBJ1-1; 8 bases fit TRBD1. The germline V gene has CDR1 LNHDA and CDR2 SQIVND (reference sequence). The CDR3 runs to 15 residues. The V segment lost 1 base and the J segment 5 bases; nucleotides outside the gene matches: 6. CDR3 protein: CASSIGTGSGTEAFF. The CDR3 DNA is TGTGCCAGTAGTATAGGGACAGGGTCTGGGACTGAAGCTTTCTTT.

At least ten counts were recorded for this clonotype. V is TRBV20-1 and J is TRBJ1-6; 7 nucleotides line up with TRBD1. The CDR3 consists of 13 residues. Germline CDR1 and CDR2: DFQATT and SNEGSKA (reference sequence). CDR3 residues: CSAADRILSPLHF. CDR3 sequence (DNA): TGCAGCGCCGCGGACAGGATACTTTCACCCCTCCACTTT.